Each of the 2 T cell receptor beta chains below was sequenced from the same sample in a study of molecular identifiers for immune sequencing clone quantification. From the PCR reads, TCRdb called clonotypes with MiXCR, one entry per CDR3 protein. The sample lists over 300,000 distinct CDR3 sequences, roughly 24% occurring once. The source material was naive CD8+ T cells from blood, with Jurkat cell RNA spiked in. The sample's subset: FACS-sorted CD8+CD4-CCR7+CD45RA+ naive T cells. These TCRs come from a human donor in good health. Some libraries in this study had Jurkat cell RNA spiked in.

This chain connects TRBV5-6 to TRBJ1-2, with 7 bases identical to TRBD1. CDR3 length: 14 residues. With 5 bases clipped from V and 4 bases from J, the junction kept 8 bases outside the gene matches. From germline, CDR1 is SGHDT and CDR2 YYEEEE. The CDR3, as DNA: TGTGCCAGCAGTCGCCGGGACAGATTCTATGGCTACACCTTC. It yields the protein CASSRRDRFYGYTF.

This clonotype appeared many times. The chain has TRBV7-2 and TRBJ2-1, with 7 bases that match TRBD1. CDR3 size: 15 residues. V was clipped by 8 bases and J by 12 bases; unmatched bases: 19. CDR1 and CDR2 from the germline V gene are SGHTA and FQGNSA. CDR3 sequence (DNA): TGTGCCAGCGCAATCCCGGGACAGACTTTTCGGGGGCAGTTCTTC. It yields the protein CASAIPGQTFRGQFF.